These 28 T cell receptor beta chains were all obtained from the same sample, sequenced in a study of shared clonotypes between healthy human individuals. Profiled with immunoSEQ multiplex PCR; TCRdb holds only in-frame clones, not every one. The sample includes some 2,100,000 clones, approximately 96% of them seen just once. The sample consisted of naive CD4+ T cells sorted from blood. The subset here: CD45RA+ positively selected. The receptor set was obtained from a young man in good health.

The chain combines TRBV19 with TRBJ1-5; unclear D gene. Trimming cost V 5 bases and J 5 bases, with 13 bases left between them. The CDR3 runs 14 residues. Germline V lookup: CDR1 LNHDA, CDR2 SQIVND (reference sequence). The CDR3 coding sequence is TGTGCCAGTAGTCCCGGAGGGTTGCATCAGCCCCAGCATTTT. Residues: CASSPGGLHQPQHF.

Note on this clone: The same CDR3 can be traced to other DNA sequences in this sample. The chain has TRBV7-2 and TRBJ1-6; TRBD1 is a possible D gene (5 bases). The CDR3 sequence is 13 residues long. Looked up from germline, CDR1 is SGHTA and CDR2 is FQGNSA. V gave up 5 bases and J gave up 6 bases, with 8 bases separating them. In nucleotides, the CDR3 is TGTGCCAGCAGCCCGCAGGGTAATTCACCCCTCCACTTT. Its translation is CASSPQGNSPLHF.

The CDR3 DNA reads TGTGCCAGCAGCTATCTGGGTAGGGGTCCGGAGAATTCACCCCTCCACTTT. Its protein product is CASSYLGRGPENSPLHF. V gene TRBV11-2 combines with J gene TRBJ1-6; D perhaps matches TRBD1 (5 bases). This CDR3 region has 17 residues. V was trimmed by 4 bases and J by 7 bases, leaving 20 bases between them. CDR1 SGHAT and CDR2 FQNNGV come from the germline V gene.

The chain uses TRBV10-3 and TRBJ2-7; 14 bases align to TRBD2. This CDR3 comprises 19 residues. J gave up 0 bases and V 4 bases, and 11 bases lay outside the gene matches. CDR1 ENHRY and CDR2 SYGVKD come from the germline V gene. The CDR3 protein is CAISAGYGLAGGSSYEQYF. Here the CDR3 DNA reads TGTGCCATCAGTGCAGGTTACGGACTAGCGGGAGGTAGCTCCTACGAGCAGTACTTC.

A note on this clone: Additional DNA sequences in this sample encode the identical CDR3. The genes are TRBV18 and TRBJ2-5, with 9 bases aligning to TRBD2. Per germline, CDR1 KGHSH and CDR2 LQKENI. The trim removed 6 bases at V and 2 bases at J, leaving 7 bases unmatched. This CDR3 is built from 15 residues. The CDR3 protein is CASSPRLAGQETQYF. For the CDR3, the DNA is TGTGCCAGCTCTCCCCGGCTAGCGGGACAAGAGACCCAGTACTTC.

The chain is built from TRBV28 and TRBJ1-6; tentative D call: TRBD1 (5 bases). Trimming took off 6 bases at V and 9 bases at J, with 18 bases between the two ends. The CDR3 covers 15 residues. Germline V CDR1 and CDR2: MDHEN, SYDVKM. CDR3 bases: TGTGCCAGCAGCCGGGGCGGGGGTAATCCTTCACCCCTCCACTTT. This encodes CASSRGGGNPSPLHF.

The chain carries TRBV6-5 and TRBJ2-3; possible D gene TRBD2, 6 bases. The CDR3 is 13 residues long. Trimming shortened V by 8 bases and J by 4 bases, and 13 bases separated the two germline ends. The germline V gene has CDR1 MNHEY and CDR2 SVGAGI. CDR3 loop: CASCQGGSDTQYF. CDR3 sequence (DNA): TGTGCCAGCTGTCAGGGAGGATCAGATACGCAGTATTTT.

The rearrangement joins TRBV6-1 to TRBJ1-3, with 9 bases that match TRBD1. Trimming at V came to 5 bases and at J to 4 bases, leaving 3 bases not matched to a gene. The germline V gene has CDR1 MNHNS and CDR2 SASEGT. The CDR3 spans 14 residues. This CDR3 is CASSRDRVGNTIYF. DNA for the CDR3: TGTGCCAGCAGTAGGGACAGGGTGGGAAACACCATATATTTT.

This clone was seen a single time. CDR3 protein: CASSLGVGDRQNQPQHF. The CDR3 region has the DNA TGTGCCAGCAGCTTAGGGGTAGGGGACAGGCAAAATCAGCCCCAGCATTTT. The J gene is TRBJ1-5, the V gene TRBV7-8; TRBD1 agrees at 8 bases. Germline V gives CDR1 SGHVS, CDR2 FQNEAQ. There are 17 residues in the CDR3. V lost 1 base, J lost 4 bases, and 9 bases stayed unmatched.

The gene calls are TRBV10-1 and TRBJ2-2; 9 bases match TRBD2. Germline CDR1 WNHNN, CDR2 SYGVQD (reference sequence). The CDR3 covers 15 residues. The V segment lost 4 bases and the J segment 5 bases; nucleotides outside the gene matches: 5. The CDR3 DNA reads as TGCGCCAGCAGTGTCGGACTAGCGCCGACCGGGGAGCTGTTTTTT. Translating it yields CASSVGLAPTGELFF.

Worth noting for this clone: Other DNA sequences within the sample encode an identical CDR3. The rearrangement joins TRBV19 to TRBJ2-7, with D perhaps TRBD1 or TRBD2 (5 bases each). V was trimmed by 0 bases and J by 3 bases, leaving 6 bases between them. The CDR3 runs 13 residues. Germline V CDR1 and CDR2: LNHDA, SQIVND (reference sequence). The DNA of the CDR3 is TGTGCCAGTAGTATAGAGAGGGGCTACGAGCAGTACTTC. It is translated as CASSIERGYEQYF.

This chain connects TRBV28 to TRBJ2-4, with TRBD2 matching 7 bases. CDR3 length: 14 amino acids. The J segment lost 7 bases and the V segment lost 6 bases, leaving 9 bases of the junction unmatched. The germline CDR1 and CDR2 sequences are MDHEN and SYDVKM. The CDR3 reads CASSYSGAPNIQYF. The CDR3 DNA reads TGTGCCAGCAGCTACAGCGGGGCCCCCAACATTCAGTACTTC. The variable domain in full, completed from reference TRBV28 and TRBJ2-4, reads DVKVTQSSRYLVKRTGEKVFLECVQDMDHENMFWYRQDPGLGLRLIYFSYDVKMKEKGDIPEGYSVSREKKERFSLILESASTNQTSMYLCASSYSGAPNIQYFGAGTRLSVL.

The chain links TRBV4-1 to TRBJ1-3; possible D gene TRBD1, 5 bases. V shed 1 base and J shed 1 base, with 14 bases lying between them. Germline V gives CDR1 MGHRA, CDR2 YSYEKL. This CDR3 spans 17 amino acids. The CDR3 DNA sequence: TGCGCCAGCAGCCAAGGTGGGACCGCGACTTCTGGAAACACCATATATTTT. Protein product: CASSQGGTATSGNTIYF.

V usage is TRBV15 and J usage is TRBJ2-5; weak D call: TRBD1 (5 bases). There are 15 residues in the CDR3. Germline V gives CDR1 LNHNV, CDR2 YYDKDF (reference sequence). V was trimmed by 0 bases and J by 5 bases, leaving 13 bases between them. The DNA of the CDR3 is TGTGCCACCAGCAGAGATCTCAGGGCCGGGGAGACCCAGTACTTC. Its translation: CATSRDLRAGETQYF.

This clone occurred once. V is TRBV7-2 and J is TRBJ1-4; no reliable D call. The CDR3 runs to 17 residues. The germline CDR1 and CDR2 sequences are SGHTA and FQGNSA. Trimming pared 1 base from V and 3 bases from J, leaving 15 bases between. The CDR3 sequence is CASSLDAGRVANEKLFF. CDR3 DNA: TGTGCCAGCAGCTTAGACGCCGGGAGGGTGGCTAATGAAAAACTGTTTTTT.

A word on this clone: Other nucleotide sequences from this sample produce the same CDR3. The rearrangement joins TRBV6-6 to TRBJ1-5, with 7 bases matching TRBD1. V shed 4 bases and J 3 bases; nucleotides not matched to a gene: 3. This CDR3 has 14 amino acids. The germline V gene encodes CDR1 MNHNY and CDR2 SVGAGI (reference sequence). CDR3 region: CASSLTGNNQPQHF. CDR3 in DNA: TGTGCCAGCAGTTTGACAGGGAACAATCAGCCCCAGCATTTT.

The J gene is TRBJ1-2, the V gene TRBV20-1; D gene ambiguous. V lost 5 bases and J lost 7, with 11 bases in between. The CDR3 loop spans 11 amino acids. Germline lookup yields CDR1 DFQATT and CDR2 SNEGSKA (reference sequence). CDR3 region: CSAGAAAGYTF. CDR3 sequence (DNA): TGCAGTGCTGGCGCCGCTGCTGGCTACACCTTC.

On this clone itself: Other DNA sequences of this sample code for an identical CDR3. The chain has TRBV10-3 and TRBJ1-5; D is possibly TRBD1 (5 bases). V was cut by 2 bases and J by 0 bases, with 5 bases left in between. Germline V gene sequence: CDR1 ENHRY, CDR2 SYGVKD. This CDR3 is 14 amino acids long. The CDR3 DNA reads as TGTGCCATCAGTGAGCAGGGTAGCAATCAGCCCCAGCATTTT. The encoded protein is CAISEQGSNQPQHF.

The chain carries TRBV6-5 and TRBJ1-1, with 7 bases matching TRBD1. The trim removed 8 bases at V and 0 bases at J, leaving 6 bases unmatched. The CDR3 is 14 residues long. Germline assignment: CDR1 MNHEY and CDR2 SVGAGI. CDR3 sequence reads: CASRTGAMNTEAFF. Written as DNA, the CDR3 is TGTGCCAGCCGTACAGGGGCGATGAACACTGAAGCTTTCTTT.

This sequence joins TRBV6-4 and TRBJ2-7, with D possibly TRBD1 on 6 matching bases. The germline gives CDR1 MRHNA, CDR2 SNTAGT. V was trimmed by 3 bases and J by 0 bases, leaving 15 bases between them. The CDR3 extends over 16 amino acids. The CDR3 bases are TGTGCCAGCAGTGAAATCCGGGACACGAGCTCCTACGAGCAGTACTTC. It yields the protein CASSEIRDTSSYEQYF.

This clone was found once. The gene calls are TRBV5-1 and TRBJ2-7; 8 nucleotides agree with TRBD1. V was pared by 4 bases and J by 5 bases, with 11 bases of the junction left unmatched. Germline CDR1 reads SGHRS; CDR2 reads YFSETQ. The CDR3 sequence is 15 residues long. CDR3 amino acids: CASSEGTGGGNEQYF. The CDR3 DNA is TGCGCCAGCAGCGAAGGAACAGGGGGAGGAAACGAGCAGTACTTC.

Notes on this clone: Other DNA sequences of this sample code for an identical CDR3. The chain links TRBV9 to TRBJ2-3, with D possibly being TRBD1 or TRBD2 (5 bases each). Trimming stripped 0 bases from V and 3 bases from J, with 11 bases between. Germline V CDR1 and CDR2: SGDLS, YYNGEE. The CDR3 extends over 15 amino acids. This CDR3 reads CASSVAGTLTDTQYF. CDR3 in DNA: TGTGCCAGCAGCGTAGCCGGGACCTTAACAGATACGCAGTATTTT. The entire variable domain, with the rest obtained from reference TRBV9 and TRBJ2-3, is as follows: DSGVTQTPKHLITATGQRVTLRCSPRSGDLSVYWYQQSLDQGLQFLIQYYNGEERAKGNILERFSAQQFPDLHSELNLSSLELGDSALYFCASSVAGTLTDTQYFGPGTRLTVL.

The V gene is TRBV19, the J gene TRBJ1-2; no definite D call. The CDR3 has 15 residues. V lost 1 base, J lost 4 bases, and 13 bases lay in between. Germline V gene lookup returns CDR1 LNHDA and CDR2 SQIVND (reference sequence). For the CDR3, the DNA is TGTGCCAGTAGTATAGGAAGCGGGATACTCTATGGCTACACCTTC. Translated, it gives CASSIGSGILYGYTF.

CDR3 sequence (DNA): TGTGCCAGCAGCTTGGCCAGGGGGCAACAAGAGACCCAGTACTTC. Its translation is CASSLARGQQETQYF. V is TRBV5-4 and J is TRBJ2-5, with 8 bases matching TRBD1. The CDR3 extends over 15 amino acids. J was trimmed by 2 bases and V by 0 bases; bases with no gene match: 3. Germline V gives CDR1 SGHNT, CDR2 YYREEE (reference sequence).

The chain joins TRBV7-2 to TRBJ2-3, with D perhaps TRBD2 (6 bases). Looked up from germline, CDR1 is SGHTA and CDR2 is FQGNSA. With 1 base removed from V and 0 bases from J, the gap between germline ends came to 11 bases. This CDR3 spans 16 amino acids. Here the CDR3 DNA reads TGTGCCAGCAGCTTAGTTTTGGGACTGAGCACAGATACGCAGTATTTT. Protein product: CASSLVLGLSTDTQYF.

This clone was observed a single time. The V gene is TRBV7-2, the J gene TRBJ2-2; D gene ambiguous. Germline loops: CDR1 SGHTA, CDR2 FQGNSA. The CDR3 covers 12 residues. V was clipped by 5 bases and J by 7 bases, with 8 bases between them. This chain's CDR3 is CASSAYIGELFF. The CDR3 DNA reads as TGTGCCAGCAGCGCCTACATCGGGGAGCTGTTTTTT.

The chain uses TRBV30 and TRBJ2-3; D gene ambiguous. Trimming shortened V by 1 base and J by 5 bases, and 4 bases separated the two germline ends. Germline V gene lookup returns CDR1 GTSNPN and CDR2 SVGIG (reference sequence). This CDR3 region has 11 residues. CDR3 region: CAWSGRDTQYF. CDR3 coding DNA: TGTGCCTGGAGTGGTAGAGATACGCAGTATTTT.

This chain links TRBV5-1 with TRBJ1-3, with D possibly being TRBD1 (6 bases). Trimming removed 0 bases from V and 2 bases from J, with 12 bases in between. Germline loops: CDR1 SGHRS, CDR2 YFSETQ. The CDR3 runs to 16 residues. CDR3 nucleotides: TGCGCCAGCAGCTTGGCACAGGGATTCACTGGAAACACCATATATTTT. This translates into CASSLAQGFTGNTIYF.